This TCR beta chain was sequenced during a study of naive and memory T cell subsets. Findings of the study overall: Possibly reflecting memory cells re-expressing CD45RA, a few larger clonotypes occurred in naive repertoires, especially CD8. Clonotypes here are unpaired alpha or beta chain sequences.

Both TRBC1 and TRBC2 were covered by a beta constant-region primer of two equimolar oligonucleotides. The ligated cDNA underwent four PCR rounds using SP2 and nested alpha and beta constant-region primers. TCRdb reprocessed the UMI-ligation and nested PCR reads via MiXCR and lists one record per CDR3 protein. The table shows under 150,000 distinct CDR3 sequences, with 15% to 25% occurring only once. A word on this clonotype: Its antigen is as yet unknown.

Germline V gene sequence: CDR1 SQVTM, CDR2 ANQGSEA. The CDR3 loop spans 12 amino acids. V was clipped by 6 bases and J by 5 bases, with 13 bases between them. V gene TRBV29-1 combines with J gene TRBJ2-5; D is unclear. What was sequenced was naive CD8+ T cells from blood. This sequence was found in a human donor in good health. The CDR3, as DNA: TGCAGCGTGGACCTTAGTAGCGAGACCCAGTACTTC. This codes for CSVDLSSETQYF.